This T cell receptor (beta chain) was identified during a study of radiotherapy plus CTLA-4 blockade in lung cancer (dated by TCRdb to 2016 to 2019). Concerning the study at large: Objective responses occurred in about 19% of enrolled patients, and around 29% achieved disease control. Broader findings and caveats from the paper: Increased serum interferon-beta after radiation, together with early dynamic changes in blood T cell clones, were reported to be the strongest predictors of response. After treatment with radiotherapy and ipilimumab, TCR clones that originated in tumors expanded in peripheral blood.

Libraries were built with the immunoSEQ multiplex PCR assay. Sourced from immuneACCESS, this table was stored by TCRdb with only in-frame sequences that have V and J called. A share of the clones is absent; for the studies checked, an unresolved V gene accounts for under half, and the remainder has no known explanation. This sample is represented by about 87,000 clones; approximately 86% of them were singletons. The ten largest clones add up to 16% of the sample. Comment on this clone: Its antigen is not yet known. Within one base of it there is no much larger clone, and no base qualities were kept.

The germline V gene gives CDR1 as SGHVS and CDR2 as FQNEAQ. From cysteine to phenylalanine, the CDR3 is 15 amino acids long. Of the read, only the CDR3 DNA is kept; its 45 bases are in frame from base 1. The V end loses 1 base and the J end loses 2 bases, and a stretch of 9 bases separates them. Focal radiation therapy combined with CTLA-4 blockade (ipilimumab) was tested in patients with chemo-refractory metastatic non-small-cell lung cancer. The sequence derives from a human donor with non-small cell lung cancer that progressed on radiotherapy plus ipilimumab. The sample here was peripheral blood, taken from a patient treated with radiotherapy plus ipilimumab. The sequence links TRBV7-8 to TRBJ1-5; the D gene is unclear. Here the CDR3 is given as CASSLVGIGNQPQHF. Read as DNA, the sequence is TGTGCCAGCAGCTTAGTGGGGATCGGCAATCAGCCCCAGCATTTT.